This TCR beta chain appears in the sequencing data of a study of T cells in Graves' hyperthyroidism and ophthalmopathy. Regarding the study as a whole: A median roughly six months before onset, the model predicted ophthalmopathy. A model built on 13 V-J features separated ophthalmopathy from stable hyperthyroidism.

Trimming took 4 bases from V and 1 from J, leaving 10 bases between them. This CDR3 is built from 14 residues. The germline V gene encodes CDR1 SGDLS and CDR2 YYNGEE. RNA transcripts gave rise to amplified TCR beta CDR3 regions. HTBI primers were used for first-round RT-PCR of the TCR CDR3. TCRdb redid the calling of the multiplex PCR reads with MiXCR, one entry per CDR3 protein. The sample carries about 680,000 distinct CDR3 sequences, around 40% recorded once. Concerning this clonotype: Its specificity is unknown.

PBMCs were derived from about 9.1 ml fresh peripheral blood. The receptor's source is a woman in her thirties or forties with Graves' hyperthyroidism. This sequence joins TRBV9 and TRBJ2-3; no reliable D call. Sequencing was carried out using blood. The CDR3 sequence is CASSKTTGTDTQYF. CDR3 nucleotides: TGTGCCAGCAGCAAGACAACAGGCACAGATACGCAGTATTTT.